One sample yielded the 13 T cell receptor beta chains listed below, sequenced in a study of CD8 T cells in Susac syndrome. Reverse transcription of about 0.5 to 1 ug RNA used random hexamers. TCRdb fed the immunoSEQ multiplex PCR reads into MiXCR, producing one record per CDR3 protein. Here the sample spans hundreds of thousands of distinct CDR3 sequences, over 75% being singletons. The specimen sequenced was CD8+ T cells from PBMCs. Receptors were obtained from a human donor with multiple sclerosis.

The rearrangement uses TRBV5-4 and TRBJ2-2; 9 nucleotides line up with TRBD1. The CDR3 is 18 amino acids. Germline lookup yields CDR1 SGHNT and CDR2 YYREEE (reference sequence). The trim removed 0 bases at V and 4 bases at J, leaving 10 bases unmatched. The CDR3 sequence: CASSLEFRGTGITGELFF. The DNA for the CDR3 is TGTGCCAGCAGCTTGGAATTCCGTGGGACAGGGATCACCGGGGAGCTGTTTTTT. Full variable domain (missing parts from reference TRBV5-4 and TRBJ2-2): ETGVTQSPTHLIKTRGQQVTLRCSSQSGHNTVSWYQQALGQGPQFIFQYYREEENGRGNFPPRFSGLQFPNYSSELNVNALELDDSALYLCASSLEFRGTGITGELFFGEGSRLTVL.

V and J are TRBV20-1 and TRBJ2-7; 8 bases line up with TRBD1. This CDR3 is built from 15 residues. V trimming: 0 bases; J trimming: 5 bases; junction bases outside the gene matches: 9. CDR1 and CDR2 (germline): DFQATT, SNEGSKA (reference sequence). CDR3 sequence (DNA): TGCAGTGCTAGAGAGGCGGGGACAGGACGCCACGAGCAGTACTTC. This translates into CSAREAGTGRHEQYF.

This clonotype was seen only once. The V and J genes are TRBV10-3 and TRBJ1-1; 11 bases map to TRBD1. V was pared by 4 bases and J by 5 bases, with 6 bases of the junction left unmatched. The CDR3 contains 15 residues. Germline CDR1 reads ENHRY; CDR2 reads SYGVKD. The DNA of the CDR3 is TGTGCCATCAGTGCTCCGGGACAGGGGGGGACTGAAGCTTTCTTT. Amino acids: CAISAPGQGGTEAFF.

This chain uses TRBV9 with TRBJ2-2; D is uncertain. Germline CDR1 SGDLS, CDR2 YYNGEE. V shed 2 bases and J shed 8 bases, with 7 bases lying between them. This CDR3 spans 12 amino acids. The CDR3 DNA reads TGTGCCAGCAGCGTCCTTCCGGGGGAGCTGTTTTTT. Its protein is CASSVLPGELFF.

The J gene is TRBJ2-1, the V gene TRBV14; D is tentatively TRBD1 or TRBD2 (5 bases each). With 3 bases removed from V and 8 bases from J, the gap between germline ends came to 14 bases. Germline CDR1 reads SGHDN; CDR2 reads FVKESK. CDR3 length: 14 amino acids. CDR3: CASSQAGTTDEQFF. The CDR3 region has the DNA TGTGCCAGCAGCCAGGCCGGGACGACCGATGAGCAGTTCTTC.

The chain employs TRBV20-1 and TRBJ2-2; 7 nucleotides agree with TRBD1. The CDR3 is made up of 12 amino acids. With V trimmed by 7 bases and J by 6 bases, 5 bases remained unmatched. Germline CDR1 reads DFQATT; CDR2 reads SNEGSKA (reference sequence). CDR3 nucleotide sequence: TGCAGTGTCACAACAGGGGCCGGGGAGCTGTTTTTT. Its translation: CSVTTGAGELFF.

The V call is TRBV6-1, the J call TRBJ2-6; no reliable D call. The CDR3 consists of 15 residues. With 7 bases removed from V and 2 bases from J, the gap between germline ends came to 12 bases. Germline V gene lookup returns CDR1 MNHNS and CDR2 SASEGT. CDR3 nucleotides: TGTGCCAGCAACCACAGAGAGGCTGGGGCCAACGTCCTGACTTTC. Its translation: CASNHREAGANVLTF.

The chain joins TRBV19 to TRBJ1-1; 8 bases agree with TRBD1. CDR3 length: 13 amino acids. CDR1 and CDR2 (germline): LNHDA, SQIVND (reference sequence). The J segment lost 6 bases and the V segment lost 7 bases, leaving 7 bases of the junction unmatched. The CDR3 loop reads CASIRQGIAEAFF. In nucleotides, the CDR3 is TGTGCCAGTATTAGACAGGGGATCGCTGAAGCTTTCTTT.

This chain joins TRBV20-1 and TRBJ2-7; TRBD2 is a possible D gene (5 bases). V shed 0 bases and J shed 4 bases, with 7 bases lying between them. The CDR3 is 12 residues long. Germline CDR1 is DFQATT and CDR2 is SNEGSKA (reference sequence). The CDR3 DNA is TGCAGTGCTAGAGAACGGGAATACGAGCAGTACTTC. Translated, it gives CSAREREYEQYF.

The CDR3 bases are TGTGCCAGCAGAGGGTGGGAGACCCAGTACTTC. This encodes CASRGWETQYF. The V call is TRBV28, the J call TRBJ2-5; D gene ambiguous. The CDR3 covers 11 residues. CDR1 MDHEN and CDR2 SYDVKM come from the germline V gene. The V end lost 6 bases, the J end lost 5 bases, and 7 bases lay between the germline ends.

This clonotype occurred once. This chain connects TRBV30 to TRBJ1-1, with D tentatively TRBD1 (6 bases). The length of the CDR3 is 14 residues. V lost 1 base and J lost 1, with 10 bases in between. Germline values: CDR1 GTSNPN, CDR2 SVGIG (reference sequence). The CDR3: CAWSEGGENTEAFF. DNA for the CDR3: TGTGCCTGGAGTGAGGGGGGAGAGAACACTGAAGCTTTCTTT.

The chain carries TRBV19 and TRBJ2-1, with D possibly matching TRBD2 (7 bases). This CDR3 is built from 15 residues. Germline CDR1 and CDR2: LNHDA and SQIVND (reference sequence). The germline V and J ends were trimmed by 3 bases and 2 bases, with 11 bases remaining between them. CDR3 protein: CASSMGGGPYNEQFF. As DNA, the CDR3 is TGTGCCAGTAGTATGGGAGGGGGTCCCTACAATGAGCAGTTCTTC.

This chain joins TRBV30 and TRBJ2-7; TRBD1 is a possible D gene (6 bases). CDR3 length: 15 amino acids. The germline V gene has CDR1 GTSNPN and CDR2 SVGIG (reference sequence). V was clipped by 6 bases and J by 2 bases, with 20 bases between them. The CDR3 DNA is TGTGCCTGCGGCCCCTGGACACCAGGGGCCTACGAGCAGTACTTC. It translates to CACGPWTPGAYEQYF. The complete variable domain, with remaining parts taken from reference TRBV30 and TRBJ2-7, reads SQTIHQWPATLVQPVGSPLSLECTVEGTSNPNLYWYRQAAGRGLQLLFYSVGIGQISSEVPQNLSASRPQDRQFILSSKKLLLSDSGFYLCACGPWTPGAYEQYFGPGTRLTVT.